The 12 T cell receptor beta chains given below trace back to one sample, sequenced in a study of T cells in Graves' hyperthyroidism and ophthalmopathy. Using RNA transcripts as the source, TCR beta CDR3 regions were amplified. Using the HTBI primer set, a first-round RT-PCR was run on the TCR CDR3. TCRdb recomputed calls from the multiplex PCR reads with MiXCR, one row per CDR3 protein. The sample carries about 96,000 distinct CDR3 sequences, 51% recorded once. The specimen was blood. The receptors were gathered from a woman in her 40s with Graves' hyperthyroidism.

Many counts were recorded for this clonotype. CDR3 sequence: CASSFTSGLYNEQFF. The CDR3 DNA reads as TGTGCCAGCAGCTTTACTAGCGGGCTCTACAATGAGCAGTTCTTC. V and J are TRBV7-2 and TRBJ2-1, with 9 bases that match TRBD2. With V trimmed by 3 bases and J by 3 bases, 3 bases remained unmatched. The CDR3 runs to 15 residues. Germline CDR1 SGHTA, CDR2 FQGNSA. Drawing the rest from reference TRBV7-2 and TRBJ2-1, the complete variable domain is GAGVSQSPSNKVTEKGKDVELRCDPISGHTALYWYRQSLGQGLEFLIYFQGNSAPDKSGLPSDRFSAERTGGSVSTLTIQRTQQEDSAVYLCASSFTSGLYNEQFFGPGTRLTVL.

This clonotype is a singleton in its sample. One end of the junction does not line up with germline, which may come from a read error. The chain carries TRBV30 and TRBJ2-5; D not certain. The CDR3 consists of 11 residues. Germline V gives CDR1 GTSNPN, CDR2 SVGIG (reference sequence). The CDR3 DNA is TGTGCCTGGAGTGGAGGAGAGACCCAGTGCTTC. It yields the protein CAWSGGETQCF.

The CDR3 nucleotides read TGTGCTAGAGATGGGACCCCTGGAAGCAATCAGCCCCAGCATTTT. Protein: CARDGTPGSNQPQHF. This chain joins TRBV7-8 and TRBJ1-5, with D maybe TRBD1 (5 bases). The length of the CDR3 is 15 residues. Germline lookup yields CDR1 SGHVS and CDR2 FQNEAQ.

The sample holds many counts of this clonotype. V gene TRBV5-8 combines with J gene TRBJ1-2; D ambiguous. Germline loops: CDR1 SGHTS, CDR2 YDEGEE. V dropped 4 bases and J dropped 3 bases, with 10 bases sitting between them. The length of the CDR3 is 13 residues. CDR3 region: CASSPDSDYGYTF. CDR3 nucleotides: TGTGCCAGCAGCCCAGATTCGGACTATGGCTACACCTTC.

Note on this clonotype: Given a much more abundant clone one base away, this may be a read error. This chain joins TRBV5-1 and TRBJ2-7, with 7 bases identical to TRBD2. Germline V gene lookup returns CDR1 SGHRS and CDR2 YFSETQ. This CDR3 contains 15 residues. The CDR3: CASSSLSGMGYEQCF. CDR3 nucleotide sequence: TGCGCCAGCAGTTCCTTGAGCGGGATGGGCTACGAGCAGTGCTTC. Full variable domain (missing parts from reference TRBV5-1 and TRBJ2-7): KAGVTQTPRYLIKTRGQQVTLSCSPISGHRSVSWYQQTPGQGLQFLFEYFSETQRNKGNFPGRFSGRQFSNSRSEMNVSTLELGDSALYLCASSSLSGMGYEQCFGPGTRLTVT.

As for this clonotype: An end of the junction does not agree with germline; a read error may underlie this. The rearrangement joins TRBV2 to TRBJ2-3, with D perhaps matching TRBD1 (5 bases). Germline V lookup: CDR1 SNHLY, CDR2 FYNNEI. The CDR3 totals 13 residues. CDR3 residues: CAWGAGGADTRYF. The CDR3 nucleotides are TGTGCCTGGGGCGCAGGCGGCGCAGATACGCGGTATTTT.

Only a few counts were recorded for this clonotype. The V gene is TRBV5-6, the J gene TRBJ1-2; no definite D call. This CDR3 region has 14 residues. The germline CDR1 and CDR2 sequences are SGHDT and YYEEEE. The V end was cut by 4 bases, the J end by 1 base, with 11 bases between. CDR3 in DNA: TGTGCCAGCAGCCCTGGTCGGGTTAACTATGGCTACACCTTC. Encoded protein: CASSPGRVNYGYTF.

As for this clonotype: Here the CDR3 omits its conserved ending phenylalanine or tryptophan, so a read error is the likely source. The DNA is omitted, as the CDR3 cannot be located on it reliably, and the CDR3 follows TCRdb's listing. The V and J genes are TRBV7-2 and TRBJ1-4. The CDR3 extends over 9 residues, inclusive of both ends. Germline assignment: CDR1 SGHTA and CDR2 FQGNSA. The CDR3 sequence: CASSAGSIY.

Of note for this clonotype: Just one base apart from a much larger clone, this may be a read error. This chain uses TRBV5-1 with TRBJ1-1; D gene uncertain. CDR3 size: 11 residues. Germline CDR1 is SGHRS and CDR2 is YFSETQ. The CDR3, as DNA: TGCGCCAGCGGCTTGGGTCCTGAAGCTTTCTTT. This encodes CASGLGPEAFF.

The gene calls are TRBV6-5 and TRBJ1-1; 9 bases map to TRBD1. Per the germline V gene, CDR1 is MNHEY and CDR2 is SVGAGI. The CDR3 runs to 15 residues. Losses at the gene ends were 5 bases for V and 2 bases for J; bases not matched to a gene: 6. The CDR3 coding sequence is TGTGCCAGCAGTAAACAGGGGGCGATAAACACTGAAGCTTTCTTT. It yields the protein CASSKQGAINTEAFF.

This clonotype was detected only once. The DNA is omitted, as the CDR3 cannot be located on it reliably, and the CDR3 follows TCRdb's listing. V is TRBV7-2 and J is TRBJ1-2. The germline V gene has CDR1 SGHTA and CDR2 FQGNSA. With termini counted, the CDR3 has 15 amino acids. This CDR3 is CASSSGGGLHFGYTF.

V usage is TRBV7-9 and J usage is TRBJ1-1, with 7 bases identical to TRBD1. Germline trimming cut 5 bases from V and 3 bases from J; bases unmatched to any gene: 15. The V gene's germline CDR1 is SEHNR and CDR2 FQNEAQ (reference sequence). The CDR3 length is 17 residues. CDR3 in DNA: TGTGCCAGCAGCCCAGATCTGACAGGGAGTGCCGACACTGAAGCTTTCTTT. Its translation is CASSPDLTGSADTEAFF.